The next 31 T cell receptor beta chains were all read from a single sample in a study of T cell responses to AZD1222 COVID-19 vaccine. Some clones are missing from TCRdb's copy, which holds only in-frame ones; the method was immunoSEQ multiplex PCR. There are about 150,000 clones in the sample; roughly 85% occur only once, and roughly 8.7% lies in the top ten. This sample comprised peripheral blood, obtained 28 days after the second dose of the MenACWY control vaccine. The receptor source for this set is an adult who received the MenACWY meningococcal vaccine as a control.

The CDR3 nucleotides are TGTGCCAGCAGCTGGGCGGGGGCGATGAACACTGAAGCTTTCTTT. Translating it yields CASSWAGAMNTEAFF. This chain connects TRBV7-2 to TRBJ1-1; tentative D call: TRBD1 (6 bases). The CDR3 length is 15 residues. CDR1 is SGHTA and CDR2 is FQGNSA in the germline V gene. Between the trimmed V and J ends, which lost 4 bases and 0 bases, there was a span of 12 bases.

J is TRBJ2-1 and V is TRBV27; the D is unclear. The CDR3 is 14 amino acids. Trimming took off 8 bases at V and 3 bases at J, with 14 bases between the two ends. Germline CDR1 is MNHEY and CDR2 is SMNVEV (reference sequence). The CDR3 DNA sequence: TGTGCCAGCTCTAGGCTTCTCATCTACAATGAGCAGTTCTTC. Residues: CASSRLLIYNEQFF.

The CDR3 nucleotides are TGTGCCAGCAGTTGGGGGACAGACAATCAGCCCCAGCATTTT. This translates into CASSWGTDNQPQHF. The chain couples TRBV28 to TRBJ1-5, with 7 bases aligning to TRBD1. The CDR3 has 14 residues. Per germline, CDR1 MDHEN and CDR2 SYDVKM. The V segment lost 4 bases and the J segment 3 bases; nucleotides outside the gene matches: 3.

This rearrangement joins TRBV2 to TRBJ1-1; tentatively, D is TRBD1 (6 bases). This CDR3 has 12 amino acids. Between the trimmed V and J ends, which lost 6 bases and 11 bases, there was a span of 16 bases. Germline lookup yields CDR1 SNHLY and CDR2 FYNNEI. The DNA of the CDR3 is TGTGCCAGCAGACAGGACAGTCCAGGGGCTTTCTTT. Translating it yields CASRQDSPGAFF.

The chain links TRBV19 to TRBJ2-1; D possibly uses TRBD1 or TRBD2 (6 bases each). CDR3 length: 16 residues. Trimming took off 7 bases at V and 1 base at J, with 17 bases between the two ends. Germline loops: CDR1 LNHDA, CDR2 SQIVND (reference sequence). CDR3 residues: CASKPARGPSYNEQFF. The CDR3 nucleotides read TGTGCCAGTAAACCCGCTCGGGGGCCGTCCTACAATGAGCAGTTCTTC.

The V gene is TRBV5-1, the J gene TRBJ1-1, with 7 nucleotides matching TRBD1. Germline V gene sequence: CDR1 SGHRS, CDR2 YFSETQ. The V gene end was trimmed by 4 bases and the J gene end by 1 base; junction bases not matched to a gene: 7. The CDR3 is 15 amino acids. The CDR3, as DNA: TGCGCCAGCAGCGGAACCGGGACAGCGAACACTGAAGCTTTCTTT. Amino acids: CASSGTGTANTEAFF.

The chain joins TRBV3-1 (or the pseudogene TRBV3-2) to TRBJ1-5; perhaps TRBD1 as D (6 bases). CDR3 size: 15 residues. The V and J ends lost 1 base and 9 bases respectively, with 16 bases between them. In germline, CDR1 is LGHDT, CDR2 YNNKEL (reference sequence). The CDR3 sequence: CASSQGRGGFGPQHF. CDR3 DNA sequence: TGTGCCAGCAGCCAAGGCAGGGGAGGGTTCGGGCCCCAGCATTTT.

The V call is TRBV5-5, the J call TRBJ2-7; TRBD1 agrees at 8 bases. Losses at the gene ends were 5 bases for V and 7 bases for J; bases not matched to a gene: 14. This CDR3 spans 15 amino acids. Per the germline V gene, CDR1 is SGHKS and CDR2 is YYEKEE (reference sequence). CDR3 amino acids: CASSRPGGVPWEQYV. CDR3 nucleotides: TGTGCCAGCAGTAGGCCAGGGGGCGTCCCTTGGGAGCAGTACGTC.

The gene calls are TRBV11-2 and TRBJ2-1; 8 bases fit TRBD2. Germline V gives CDR1 SGHAT, CDR2 FQNNGV. The CDR3 consists of 15 residues. V shed 5 bases and J 10 bases; nucleotides not matched to a gene: 13. CDR3 region: CASSQASVSGAEQFF. The CDR3 DNA sequence: TGTGCCAGCAGCCAAGCCTCCGTTAGCGGGGCCGAGCAGTTCTTC.

V and J are TRBV7-9 and TRBJ2-2; D remains ambiguous. Germline assignment: CDR1 SEHNR and CDR2 FQNEAQ (reference sequence). Trimming left V 10 bases short and J 12 bases short, with 12 bases between. This CDR3 is 10 amino acids long. CDR3 coding DNA: TGTGCCAACGAACTGACTCAGCTGTTTTTT. This encodes CANELTQLFF.

This chain uses TRBV7-8 with TRBJ1-3; weak D call: TRBD1 (6 bases). The CDR3 consists of 15 residues. With 6 bases removed from V and 4 bases from J, the gap between germline ends came to 16 bases. CDR1 is SGHVS, CDR2 FQNEAQ, per germline. This CDR3 reads CASSSSAQGGNTIYF. In nucleotides, the CDR3 is TGTGCCAGCAGTTCCTCGGCGCAGGGGGGAAACACCATATATTTT.

A single count supports this clone. The V and J genes are TRBV9 and TRBJ1-6; a possible D gene is TRBD1 (5 bases). V shed 0 bases and J shed 14 bases, with 15 bases lying between them. Per germline, CDR1 SGDLS and CDR2 YYNGEE. This CDR3 is 14 amino acids long. The CDR3 sequence is CASSVDGHLDALHF. CDR3 nucleotides: TGTGCCAGCAGCGTAGATGGACATCTTGATGCCCTCCACTTT.

The rearrangement links TRBV10-3 to TRBJ2-2; D may be TRBD1 (5 bases). From germline, CDR1 is ENHRY and CDR2 SYGVKD. The CDR3 runs 16 residues. The V and J ends lost 0 bases and 0 bases respectively, with 8 bases between them. The CDR3 sequence is CAISESTAPNTGELFF. The CDR3 bases are TGTGCCATCAGTGAGTCGACAGCTCCGAACACCGGGGAGCTGTTTTTT.

The rearrangement links TRBV7-2 to TRBJ2-1; 9 bases align to TRBD2. There are 15 residues in the CDR3. Germline V gene data show CDR1 as SGHTA and CDR2 as FQGNSA. V gave up 4 bases and J gave up 5 bases; unmatched junction bases: 6. The CDR3 nucleotides read TGTGCCAGCAGCTGGACTAGCGAAACCCACAATGAGCAGTTCTTC. Its protein product is CASSWTSETHNEQFF.

V is TRBV14 and J is TRBJ1-2, with a weak D call TRBD1 (5 bases). The CDR3 spans 12 residues. CDR1 is SGHDN, CDR2 FVKESK, per germline. V dropped 4 bases and J dropped 8 bases, with 11 bases sitting between them. The CDR3 protein is CASSLGATGYTF. The CDR3 coding sequence is TGTGCCAGCAGCCTAGGGGCAACGGGCTACACCTTC.

This chain links TRBV7-6 with TRBJ1-5, with D perhaps matching TRBD1 (6 bases). Between the trimmed V and J ends, which lost 5 bases and 2 bases, there was a span of 13 bases. The CDR3 is 15 residues long. Germline V gene data show CDR1 as SGHVS and CDR2 as FNYEAQ. CDR3 residues: CASSREEGGNQPQHF. CDR3 DNA: TGTGCCAGCAGCCGCGAGGAGGGGGGCAATCAGCCCCAGCATTTT.

This clone was found once. V is TRBV7-8 and J is TRBJ2-1, with 8 bases identical to TRBD2. J gave up 4 bases and V 5 bases, and 13 bases lay outside the gene matches. The V gene's germline CDR1 is SGHVS and CDR2 FQNEAQ. This CDR3 spans 17 amino acids. CDR3 DNA sequence: TGTGCCAGCAGCCCCGGGAGGGGAAGTTACATATACAATGAGCAGTTCTTC. This encodes CASSPGRGSYIYNEQFF.

CDR3 bases: TGTGCCAGCACCAAGAGGACAGGGGGCGACTATGGCTACACCTTC. It is translated as CASTKRTGGDYGYTF. The rearrangement uses TRBV6-5 and TRBJ1-2; 11 positions agree with TRBD1. V lost 7 bases and J lost 3; bases outside the gene matches: 7. Germline values: CDR1 MNHEY, CDR2 SVGAGI. This CDR3 spans 15 amino acids.

This clone was counted a single time. This sequence joins TRBV5-1 and TRBJ1-1, with D perhaps TRBD1 (5 bases). From germline, CDR1 is SGHRS and CDR2 YFSETQ. This CDR3 contains 15 residues. The V end lost 2 bases, the J end lost 5 bases, and 16 bases lay between the germline ends. The CDR3, as DNA: TGCGCCAGCAGCTTACGACCCCAGGAGGGGACTGAAGCTTTCTTT. This sequence encodes CASSLRPQEGTEAFF.

This clone was counted between two and nine times. This chain joins TRBV5-6 and TRBJ1-4, with D unclear. The CDR3 totals 14 residues. From germline, CDR1 is SGHDT and CDR2 YYEEEE. V dropped 0 bases and J dropped 5 bases, with 8 bases sitting between them. CDR3 sequence (DNA): TGTGCCAGCAGCTTGGTGCTAAGGAATGAAAAACTGTTTTTT. It encodes CASSLVLRNEKLFF. The whole variable domain, remainder taken from reference TRBV5-6 and TRBJ1-4, is DAGVTQSPTHLIKTRGQQVTLRCSPKSGHDTVSWYQQALGQGPQFIFQYYEEEERQRGNFPDRFSGHQFPNYSSELNVNALLLGDSALYLCASSLVLRNEKLFFGSGTQLSVL.

V is TRBV7-2 and J is TRBJ1-2; no clear D gene. Germline CDR1 reads SGHTA; CDR2 reads FQGNSA. Trimming pared 1 base from V and 0 bases from J, leaving 9 bases between. The CDR3 totals 15 residues. For the CDR3, the DNA is TGTGCCAGCAGCTTAGGGCCCATAGCTAACTATGGCTACACCTTC. It specifies CASSLGPIANYGYTF.

The chain employs TRBV6-1 and TRBJ1-2; D possibly corresponds to TRBD1 (5 bases). Trimming cost V 2 bases and J 1 base, with 11 bases left between them. The length of the CDR3 is 15 residues. Germline CDR1 MNHNS, CDR2 SASEGT. CDR3 in DNA: TGTGCCAGCAGTGAAATCGGGGCCCATAACTATGGCTACACCTTC. Protein: CASSEIGAHNYGYTF.

The CDR3 loop reads CASSPPNYGYTF. DNA for the CDR3: TGTGCCAGCAGTCCACCGAACTATGGCTACACCTTC. The chain combines TRBV28 with TRBJ1-2; no definite D call. The CDR3 has 12 residues. Per germline, CDR1 MDHEN and CDR2 SYDVKM. Trimming shortened V by 5 bases and J by 2 bases, and 6 bases separated the two germline ends.

Only a few counts were recorded for this clone. The chain couples TRBV5-4 to TRBJ1-2; possible D gene TRBD1, 6 bases. Trimming removed 4 bases from V and 2 bases from J, with 15 bases in between. CDR3 length: 15 residues. The germline V gene has CDR1 SGHNT and CDR2 YYREEE (reference sequence). Here the CDR3 DNA reads TGTGCCAGCAGCGTCCCGACAGGATCAAACTATGGCTACACCTTC. As protein: CASSVPTGSNYGYTF.

The CDR3 here is CASSGGRDSPLHF. CDR3 DNA sequence: TGTGCCAGCAGCGGGGGGCGCGATTCACCCCTCCACTTT. The J gene is TRBJ1-6, the V gene TRBV7-8, with a possible D match to TRBD1 (6 bases). Germline V gene data show CDR1 as SGHVS and CDR2 as FQNEAQ. The CDR3 has 13 amino acids. V was pared by 5 bases and J by 8 bases, with 10 bases between. Based on the CDR3 plus reference TRBV7-8 and TRBJ1-6, the full variable domain is GAGVSQSPRYKVAKRGQDVALRCDPISGHVSLFWYQQALGQGPEFLTYFQNEAQLDKSGLPSDRFFAERPEGSVSTLKIQRTQQEDSAVYLCASSGGRDSPLHFGNGTRLTVT.

The rearrangement links TRBV2 to TRBJ2-3; 12 bases map to TRBD2. V dropped 9 bases and J dropped 5; count of bases not matched to a gene: 6. The CDR3 runs 14 residues. Germline V gene data show CDR1 as SNHLY and CDR2 as FYNNEI. The CDR3 DNA sequence: TGTGCCAGGGGAGGACTAGCGGGGAAAGATACGCAGTATTTT. This sequence encodes CARGGLAGKDTQYF. Full variable domain (outside the CDR3, taken from reference TRBV2 and TRBJ2-3): EPEVTQTPSHQVTQMGQEVILRCVPISNHLYFYWYRQILGQKVEFLVSFYNNEISEKSEIFDDQFSVERPDGSNFTLKIRSTKLEDSAMYFCARGGLAGKDTQYFGPGTRLTVL.

The V call is TRBV27, the J call TRBJ2-7; D possibly uses TRBD1 or TRBD2 (5 bases each). This CDR3 is 11 amino acids long. V lost 6 bases and J lost 7, with 10 bases in between. The germline CDR1 and CDR2 sequences are MNHEY and SMNVEV (reference sequence). The CDR3 nucleotides are TGTGCCAGCAGGCAGGGACGTGAGCAGTACTTC. This gives the protein CASRQGREQYF.

The chain joins TRBV5-1 to TRBJ1-4; the D gene is possibly TRBD1 (6 bases). The germline V gene encodes CDR1 SGHRS and CDR2 YFSETQ. This CDR3 is 15 amino acids long. Trimming removed 4 bases from V and 7 bases from J, with 17 bases in between. The CDR3 nucleotides read TGCGCCAGCAGCCCAAACTCCGGGACAAGTGAAAAACTGTTTTTT. Amino acids: CASSPNSGTSEKLFF. The full variable domain, completed using reference TRBV5-1 and TRBJ1-4, is KAGVTQTPRYLIKTRGQQVTLSCSPISGHRSVSWYQQTPGQGLQFLFEYFSETQRNKGNFPGRFSGRQFSNSRSEMNVSTLELGDSALYLCASSPNSGTSEKLFFGSGTQLSVL.

This rearrangement joins TRBV9 to TRBJ1-2; 9 positions agree with TRBD1. Trimming removed 0 bases from V and 6 bases from J; junction bases left unmatched: 15. Germline V gene data show CDR1 as SGDLS and CDR2 as YYNGEE. There are 18 residues in the CDR3. CDR3 sequence: CASSVGPLLGTGRDGYTF. CDR3 nucleotides: TGTGCCAGCAGCGTAGGGCCCCTCTTAGGGACAGGGCGGGATGGCTACACCTTC.

The chain recombines TRBV2 with TRBJ1-5, with TRBD1 matching over 9 bases. Looked up from germline, CDR1 is SNHLY and CDR2 is FYNNEI. V was pared by 3 bases and J by 4 bases, with 16 bases of the junction left unmatched. This CDR3 comprises 19 residues. The CDR3 here is CASSDLGQGRASLNQPQHF. CDR3 sequence (DNA): TGTGCCAGCAGTGACCTGGGACAGGGAAGAGCGAGTTTAAATCAGCCCCAGCATTTT.

The V call is TRBV14, the J call TRBJ2-1; TRBD1 matches at 10 bases. Germline CDR1 is SGHDN and CDR2 is FVKESK. CDR3 length: 17 residues. The J segment lost 2 bases and the V segment lost 0 bases, leaving 4 bases of the junction unmatched. CDR3 DNA sequence: TGTGCCAGCAGCCAAGATCTGGGGACAGGGGCCTACAATGAGCAGTTCTTC. This translates into CASSQDLGTGAYNEQFF. Looking up the rest from reference TRBV14 and TRBJ2-1 gives the full variable domain: EAGVTQFPSHSVIEKGQTVTLRCDPISGHDNLYWYRRVMGKEIKFLLHFVKESKQDESGMPNNRFLAERTGGTYSTLKVQPAELEDSGVYFCASSQDLGTGAYNEQFFGPGTRLTVL.